Reported below is one T cell receptor (beta chain). The antigen is not known. The data were taken from a study of regulatory T cells. Study-wide points: In CD3G-deficient patients, conventional CD4+ T cells were enriched for hydrophobic CDR3 residues at positions 6 and 7.

The ends lost 4 bases at V and 2 bases at J; junction bases unmatched: 16. Germline CDR1 is MDHEN and CDR2 is SYDVKM. The CDR3 loop spans 18 amino acids. Primers: 52 TRBV forward and 13 TRBJ reverse. Sequencing was performed with immunoSEQ multiplex PCR; in TCRdb, only in-frame clones are kept and a portion is missing. This table holds over 25,000 clones, 80% to 95% found once. Input material: conventional CD4+ T cells sorted from blood. The V and J genes are TRBV28 and TRBJ2-7; 8 positions match TRBD2. The source is a person aged 18 to 30 with CD3G deficiency. The CDR3 DNA is TGTGCCAGCAGTTCCAAATATACAAGCGGGAGTGTGACCTACGAGCAGTACTTC. Amino acids: CASSSKYTSGSVTYEQYF.